These 15 T cell receptor beta chains originate from one sample sequenced in a study of T cells in women clearing cervical HPV infection. The assay was immunoSEQ multiplex PCR, and TCRdb's table has in-frame clones only and misses some. In total, the table holds about 30,000 clones. Sample: blood buffy coat. The receptors were gathered from a woman aged 18-69 years with a cervical HPV16 infection that either progressed to CIN3+ or cleared (not recorded which).

A remark on this clone: The observed sequence ends 3 residues before the CDR3 terminus, with the missing tail filled in from the germline J gene. V usage is TRBV10-2 and J usage is TRBJ1-3; TRBD1 is a possible D gene (6 bases). Germline assignment: CDR1 WSHSY and CDR2 SAAADI. V dropped 4 bases and J dropped 7 bases, with 8 bases sitting between them. The CDR3 is 12 residues long. Here the CDR3 reads CASSAGDNTIYF. The CDR3 DNA, read in part, is TGCGCCAGCAGTGCAGGGGACAACACC.

A remark on this clone: The CDR3 extends 3 residues past the end of the read, so its final part is completed from the germline J gene. This rearrangement joins TRBV5-1 to TRBJ2-3, with D unclear. With 0 bases removed from V and 0 bases from J, the gap between germline ends came to 8 bases. The CDR3 is made up of 15 amino acids. Germline assignment: CDR1 SGHRS and CDR2 YFSETQ. This chain's CDR3 is CASSLVASSTDTQYF. The part of the CDR3 DNA that was read is TGCGCCAGCAGCTTGGTGGCCTCAAGCACAGATACG.

A remark on this clone: The read terminates 3 residues before the CDR3 end, so the remaining end is supplied by the germline J gene. This chain links TRBV6-1 with TRBJ1-5; TRBD1 matches at 7 bases. Germline lookup yields CDR1 MNHNS and CDR2 SASEGT. Trimming at V came to 1 base and at J to 6 bases, leaving 6 bases not matched to a gene. The CDR3 covers 15 residues. The CDR3 protein is CASSEGQGGVQPQHF. The CDR3 bases that were read are TGTGCCAGCAGTGAAGGACAGGGTGGGGTTCAGCCC.

Comment on this clone: Read sequence stops 3 residues before the CDR3 end, and the germline J gene provides the missing end. This rearrangement joins TRBV2 to TRBJ2-5; D is undetermined. V lost 3 bases and J 3 bases, leaving 8 bases between the germline ends. This CDR3 comprises 13 residues. Per germline, CDR1 SNHLY and CDR2 FYNNEI. The CDR3: CASSDFREETQYF. The sequenced CDR3 bases are TGTGCCAGCAGTGATTTTAGGGAAGAGACC.

Points on this clone: Read data end 3 residues before the CDR3 end; the end is taken from the germline J gene. The chain has TRBV20-1 and TRBJ2-1; 10 bases are a match to TRBD1. The CDR3 extends over 16 amino acids. Germline-derived CDR1 and CDR2 are DFQATT and SNEGSKA (reference sequence). The V gene end was trimmed by 5 bases and the J gene end by 6 bases; junction bases not matched to a gene: 13. CDR3 DNA (partial): TGCAGTGCTGACGAACGACAGGGGGCCGTACGCAATGAG. Residues: CSADERQGAVRNE. The CDR3, in full, reads CSADERQGAVRNEQFF.

Worth noting for this clone: The read ends 3 residues early relative to the CDR3; the germline J gene fills the gap. The sample holds other DNA sequences that translate to the same CDR3. The chain recombines TRBV7-2 with TRBJ1-3; D call uncertain. Germline lookup yields CDR1 SGHTA and CDR2 FQGNSA. The CDR3 is 14 residues long. V was clipped by 5 bases and J by 4 bases, with 12 bases between them. Incomplete CDR3 DNA: TGTGCCAGCAGCCAACCCCAGCGAGGAAACACC. Protein sequence: CASSQPQRGNT. The entire CDR3 sequence reads CASSQPQRGNTIYF.

On this clone: The read ends 3 residues shy of where the CDR3 ends; the end is completed using the germline J gene. The V and J genes are TRBV7-9 and TRBJ2-3; 9 bases map to TRBD1. Germline V CDR1 and CDR2: SEHNR, FQNEAQ (reference sequence). The CDR3 runs to 15 residues. Partial CDR3 DNA: TGTGCCAGCAGCAGGACAGGGGAGGGTTATCAGCCG. As protein: CASSRTGEGYQP. The entire CDR3 is CASSRTGEGYQPQYF.

To note about this clone: Sequencing ends 3 residues short of the CDR3 end; the germline J gene provides the rest. The J gene is TRBJ2-2, the V gene TRBV2; D perhaps matches TRBD2 (5 bases). The CDR3 runs to 13 residues. V shed 7 bases and J shed 6 bases, with 12 bases lying between them. Germline CDR1 is SNHLY and CDR2 is FYNNEI. The sequenced CDR3 bases are TGTGCCAGCACACTGGAGGCGGCCGGGGAG. The encoded protein is CASTLEAAGE. The CDR3, in full, reads CASTLEAAGELFF.

For this clone: The CDR3 end falls 3 residues outside the read, so it is completed with the germline J gene. This chain joins TRBV2 and TRBJ2-7; 8 nucleotides match TRBD1. From germline, CDR1 is SNHLY and CDR2 FYNNEI. V lost 5 bases, J lost 3 bases, and 3 bases stayed unmatched. The CDR3 contains 13 residues. The sequenced CDR3 bases are TGTGCCAGCAGTCCTACAGGGGGCTACGAG. Protein product: CASSPTGGYE. The complete CDR3 sequence is CASSPTGGYEQYF.

On this clone: The read finishes 3 residues shy of the CDR3 end, and the germline J gene is used to complete it. The V gene is TRBV19, the J gene TRBJ2-5, with D possibly TRBD1 on 5 matching bases. This CDR3 contains 15 residues. Trimming left V 4 bases short and J 1 base short, with 13 bases between. Per germline, CDR1 LNHDA and CDR2 SQIVND (reference sequence). This chain's CDR3 is CASSRPYRFQETQYF. The CDR3 DNA, read in part, is TGTGCCAGTAGTAGACCCTACAGGTTCCAAGAGACC.

Comments on this clone: The observed sequence ends 3 residues before the CDR3 terminus, with the missing tail filled in from the germline J gene. This chain connects TRBV13 to TRBJ1-1; D is perhaps TRBD1 (5 bases). CDR3 length: 15 residues. Per germline, CDR1 PRHDT and CDR2 FYEKMQ (reference sequence). Trimming removed 1 base at V and 0 bases at J, with 9 bases between. The CDR3 DNA, read in part, is TGTGCCAGCAGCTTAGAACAGGCGATGAACACTGAA. Amino acid sequence: CASSLEQAMNTE. The full-length CDR3 reads as CASSLEQAMNTEAFF.

By frequency, this clone registers large. The missing CDR3 end, 3 residues past where the read stops, is filled in from the germline J gene. The rearrangement links TRBV19 to TRBJ1-2, with 8 bases lining up with TRBD1. This CDR3 is built from 12 residues. CDR1 and CDR2 (germline): LNHDA, SQIVND (reference sequence). The trim removed 10 bases at V and 7 bases at J, leaving 8 bases unmatched. CDR3 sequence reads: CATADRDGGYTF. Partial CDR3 DNA: TGTGCCACCGCGGACAGGGATGGTGGC.

Turning to this clone: The read terminates 3 residues ahead of where the CDR3 ends, so the germline J gene completes it. The chain links TRBV5-1 to TRBJ2-3; 9 positions match TRBD2. The CDR3 is 15 amino acids. The V segment lost 7 bases and the J segment 6 bases; nucleotides outside the gene matches: 12. The germline V gene has CDR1 SGHRS and CDR2 YFSETQ. CDR3 residues: CASGSRGGDGDTQYF. The covered CDR3 bases are TGCGCCAGCGGGTCGCGGGGGGGCGACGGGGATACG.

Turning to this clone: The sequenced fragment ends 3 residues before the CDR3 boundary, so the rest is inferred from the germline J gene. This chain links TRBV20-1 with TRBJ1-5; 7 positions match TRBD1. After removal of 4 bases from V and 4 bases from J, the junction contained 4 bases not matched to a gene. The CDR3 extends over 13 amino acids. From germline, CDR1 is DFQATT and CDR2 SNEGSKA (reference sequence). CDR3 sequence reads: CSAIDRANQPQHF. The sequenced part of the CDR3 DNA is TGCAGTGCTATTGACAGGGCAAATCAGCCC.

With regard to this clone: The read terminates 3 residues ahead of where the CDR3 ends, so the germline J gene completes it. The chain joins TRBV7-3 to TRBJ2-2; D unresolved. Trimming pared 5 bases from V and 5 bases from J, leaving 12 bases between. From germline, CDR1 is SGHTA and CDR2 FQGTGA. The CDR3 has 14 amino acids. The CDR3 DNA, read in part, is TGTGCCAGCAGCGCCACCCTAAATACCGGGGAG. This encodes CASSATLNTGE. The CDR3 in its entirety is CASSATLNTGELFF.